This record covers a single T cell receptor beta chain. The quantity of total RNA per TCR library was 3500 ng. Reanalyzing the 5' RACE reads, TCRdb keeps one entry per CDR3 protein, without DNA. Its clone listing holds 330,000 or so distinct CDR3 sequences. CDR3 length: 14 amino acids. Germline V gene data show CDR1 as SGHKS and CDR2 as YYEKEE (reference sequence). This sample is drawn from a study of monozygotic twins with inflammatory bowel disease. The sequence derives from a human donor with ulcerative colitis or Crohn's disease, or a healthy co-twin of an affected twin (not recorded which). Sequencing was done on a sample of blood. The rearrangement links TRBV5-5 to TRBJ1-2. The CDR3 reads CASSMTAFNYGYTF.